This T cell receptor beta chain was documented in a study of blood T cell repertoires in COVID-19. Assay: immunoSEQ multiplex PCR; the TCRdb copy retains only in-frame clones and omits some. Of 150,000 to 200,000 clones listed, roughly 80% are singletons. The source is a man between 25 and 39 years old with active or convalescent COVID-19. Sequenced material: peripheral blood.

The CDR3 coding sequence is TGTGCCAGCAGCTTATCTATATTACTAGAATACAATGAGCAGTTCTTC. Translating it yields CASSLSILLEYNEQFF. V and J are TRBV11-3 and TRBJ2-1, with a weak D call TRBD2 (5 bases). V dropped 2 bases and J dropped 4 bases, with 15 bases sitting between them. In germline, CDR1 is SGHNT, CDR2 YENEEA. There are 16 residues in the CDR3.